Following are 26 T cell receptor beta chains from one sample sequenced in a study of blood T cells in healthy people across ages. It was with a sample-barcoded 5' primer and a J-beta primer mix that a second PCR of about 6 to 12 cycles was run. MiXCR, run by TCRdb on the 5' RACE reads, gives a single entry per CDR3 protein. There are approximately 1.5 million distinct CDR3 sequences in the sample; approximately 39% occur only once, and around 4% lies in the top ten. The specimen was blood. The receptors were sampled from a woman aged 18 to 35 in good health.

The V gene is TRBV10-3, the J gene TRBJ2-2; maybe TRBD2 (6 bases). In germline, CDR1 is ENHRY, CDR2 SYGVKD. Trimming stripped 7 bases from V and 5 bases from J, with 14 bases between. CDR3 length: 14 residues. CDR3 sequence (DNA): TGTGCCATCAACGACCCCGGGGGAACCGGGGAGCTGTTTTTT. Protein: CAINDPGGTGELFF.

A few counts support this clonotype. The V gene is TRBV9, the J gene TRBJ2-3; 9 bases align to TRBD1. This CDR3 comprises 13 residues. Germline loops: CDR1 SGDLS, CDR2 YYNGEE. V lost 5 bases, J lost 10 bases, and 8 bases stayed unmatched. CDR3 coding DNA: TGTGCCAGCAGTGCTTGGACAGGGGAAGCGCAGTATTTT. This translates into CASSAWTGEAQYF.

The chain couples TRBV6-1 to TRBJ2-3; D unresolved. V was trimmed by 10 bases and J by 8 bases, leaving 19 bases between them. The CDR3 has 13 residues. The germline V gene has CDR1 MNHNS and CDR2 SASEGT. The CDR3 loop is CATHPGTTATQYF. CDR3 sequence (DNA): TGTGCCACTCACCCAGGTACGACTGCTACGCAGTATTTT.

The chain couples TRBV4-1 to TRBJ2-1, with a possible D match to TRBD2 (5 bases). Trimming shortened V by 3 bases and J by 4 bases, and 13 bases separated the two germline ends. The CDR3 sequence is 15 residues long. Germline CDR1 and CDR2: MGHRA and YSYEKL. CDR3 residues: CASSQGKWEYNEQFF. The CDR3 DNA follows: TGCGCCAGCAGCCAGGGGAAGTGGGAGTACAATGAGCAGTTCTTC.

This sequence joins TRBV20-1 and TRBJ2-7; 7 nucleotides line up with TRBD1. From germline, CDR1 is DFQATT and CDR2 SNEGSKA (reference sequence). Trimming cost V 6 bases and J 0 bases; bases outside gene matches: 5. The CDR3 totals 13 residues. The CDR3 reads CSARRTGSYEQYF. CDR3 bases: TGCAGTGCCAGACGGACAGGCTCCTACGAGCAGTACTTC.

The chain combines TRBV21-1 with TRBJ2-1. TRBV21-1 is designated a pseudogene. The CDR3 loop spans 15 amino acids. The CDR3 region has the DNA TGTGCCAGCAGCAAAGATTCTAACTCCTACAATGAGCAGTTCTTC. It specifies CASSKDSNSYNEQFF.

This clonotype turned up a few times. The genes are TRBV6-5 and TRBJ2-3; D gene uncertain. The germline V gene has CDR1 MNHEY and CDR2 SVGAGI. V was shortened by 5 bases and J by 0 bases, with 12 bases between the two germline ends. The CDR3 runs to 15 residues. CDR3 residues: CASSGEWPSTDTQYF. CDR3 DNA sequence: TGTGCCAGCAGTGGAGAATGGCCAAGCACAGATACGCAGTATTTT.

This clonotype was seen more than once but under ten times. The chain has TRBV28 and TRBJ2-3, with 9 bases aligning to TRBD1. Germline V gene sequence: CDR1 MDHEN, CDR2 SYDVKM. This CDR3 comprises 15 residues. V was clipped by 6 bases and J by 7 bases; unmatched bases: 11. The DNA of the CDR3 is TGTGCCAGCAGCCGACACAGGGGGCAGCAATATACGCAGTATTTT. Residues: CASSRHRGQQYTQYF.

This clonotype was recorded only once. The chain combines TRBV7-6 with TRBJ2-1; 16 bases match TRBD2. Germline V gene sequence: CDR1 SGHVS, CDR2 FNYEAQ. The CDR3 sequence is 18 residues long. V gave up 1 base and J gave up 4 bases; unmatched junction bases: 4. CDR3 protein: CASSLVGLAGGPYNEQFF. For the CDR3, the DNA is TGTGCCAGCAGCTTAGTGGGACTAGCGGGAGGGCCTTACAATGAGCAGTTCTTC. Full variable domain (rest looked up from reference TRBV7-6 and TRBJ2-1): GAGVSQSPRYKVTKRGQDVALRCDPISGHVSLYWYRQALGQGPEFLTYFNYEAQQDKSGLPNDRFSAERPEGSISTLTIQRTEQRDSAMYRCASSLVGLAGGPYNEQFFGPGTRLTVL.

This sequence joins TRBV4-1 and TRBJ1-3, with D possibly matching TRBD1 (5 bases). This CDR3 has 18 residues. V was clipped by 5 bases and J by 4 bases, with 24 bases between them. Looked up from germline, CDR1 is MGHRA and CDR2 is YSYEKL. In DNA, the CDR3 is TGCGCCAGCAGCTCCAATCCCAGCCAAGGGGCGGCCGGAAACACCATATATTTT. Encoded protein: CASSSNPSQGAAGNTIYF.

The V and J genes are TRBV10-2 and TRBJ2-7, with 8 bases lining up with TRBD2. The germline CDR1 and CDR2 sequences are WSHSY and SAAADI. This CDR3 is built from 16 residues. Germline trimming cut 2 bases from V and 8 bases from J; bases unmatched to any gene: 14. CDR3 nucleotide sequence: TGCGCCAGCAGTGAGGCACGGTCTAGCGGGCCCTTACAGCAGTACTTC. Its protein is CASSEARSSGPLQQYF.

V usage is TRBV7-2 and J usage is TRBJ2-7; D is unresolved. The CDR3 spans 14 residues. Germline V gene sequence: CDR1 SGHTA, CDR2 FQGNSA. V was shortened by 5 bases and J by 3 bases, with 14 bases between the two germline ends. As DNA, the CDR3 is TGTGCCAGCAGCAGTTGGGCCGGCTTCTACGAGCAGTACTTC. This codes for CASSSWAGFYEQYF.

This chain uses TRBV10-3 with TRBJ2-1; a possible D gene is TRBD1 (5 bases). V dropped 2 bases and J dropped 6 bases, with 17 bases sitting between them. The CDR3 contains 16 residues. The germline V gene encodes CDR1 ENHRY and CDR2 SYGVKD. In nucleotides, the CDR3 is TGTGCCATCAGTGAGCCCGACAGTACTGGGGCCAATGAGCAGTTCTTC. Protein sequence: CAISEPDSTGANEQFF.

A few counts support this clonotype. The chain carries TRBV4-3 and TRBJ2-1; D call uncertain. The V gene's germline CDR1 is LGHNA and CDR2 YSLEER. The CDR3 is 15 residues long. V was pared by 0 bases and J by 0 bases, with 6 bases between. CDR3 loop: CASSQDSFSYNEQFF. As DNA, the CDR3 is TGCGCCAGCAGCCAAGACTCTTTCTCCTACAATGAGCAGTTCTTC.

This clonotype showed up just a few times. The rearrangement joins TRBV6-2 or TRBV6-3 to TRBJ2-7, with D perhaps being TRBD1 or TRBD2 (5 bases each). Germline CDR1 MNHEY, CDR2 SVGEGT. Trimming removed 4 bases from V and 2 bases from J, with 15 bases in between. This CDR3 has 15 amino acids. CDR3 region: CASSWGLVGAYEQYF. The CDR3 coding sequence is TGTGCCAGCAGTTGGGGGTTAGTGGGAGCCTACGAGCAGTACTTC.

This chain links TRBV4-1 with TRBJ2-7; 9 bases are a match to TRBD1. The CDR3 extends over 15 amino acids. Germline assignment: CDR1 MGHRA and CDR2 YSYEKL. J was trimmed by 4 bases and V by 3 bases; bases with no gene match: 7. The chain's CDR3 is CASSQTGGETYEQYF. DNA for the CDR3: TGCGCCAGCAGCCAGACAGGGGGAGAGACTTACGAGCAGTACTTC.

This clonotype was found a few times. This chain joins TRBV7-2 and TRBJ2-7; possible D gene TRBD1, 6 bases. Per the germline V gene, CDR1 is SGHTA and CDR2 is FQGNSA. The CDR3 length is 14 residues. V lost 5 bases, J lost 2 bases, and 13 bases lay in between. CDR3 DNA: TGTGCCAGCAGCCCAATGTGGGGGCCCTACGAGCAGTACTTC. Amino acid sequence: CASSPMWGPYEQYF.

This clonotype appeared a few times. This chain links TRBV20-1 with TRBJ2-3; D is uncertain. The CDR3 contains 12 residues. The germline V gene has CDR1 DFQATT and CDR2 SNEGSKA (reference sequence). Trimming took 5 bases from V and 4 from J, leaving 10 bases between them. The CDR3 region is CSAGKGPDTQYF. For the CDR3, the DNA is TGCAGTGCTGGCAAGGGTCCAGATACGCAGTATTTT.

The rearrangement links TRBV4-3 to TRBJ2-3; D gene unclear. Germline assignment: CDR1 LGHNA and CDR2 YSLEER. The CDR3 runs 18 residues. V was trimmed by 0 bases and J by 2 bases, leaving 18 bases between them. The CDR3 loop reads CASSQESRSLNNTDTQYF. The CDR3 DNA sequence: TGCGCCAGCAGCCAAGAGAGTCGTTCCCTTAATAACACAGATACGCAGTATTTT.

The table lists this clonotype with a few counts. This chain connects TRBV12-3 or TRBV12-4 to TRBJ2-3; the match to TRBD1 covers 7 bases. The CDR3 runs 17 residues. After removal of 1 base from V and 2 bases from J, the junction contained 9 bases not matched to a gene. The CDR3 nucleotides read TGTGCCAGCAGTTTAGAGGTATTGGGACAGTTCACAGATACGCAGTATTTT. Its protein product is CASSLEVLGQFTDTQYF.

In the case of this clonotype: One end of the junction is discordant with germline, which a read error may explain. V usage is TRBV4-3 and J usage is TRBJ2-5; D is ambiguous. From germline, CDR1 is LGHNA and CDR2 YSLEER. This CDR3 contains 14 residues. In DNA form, the CDR3 reads TGCGCCAGCAGCCTCGGACGGTTCCAAGGGACCCAGTACTTC. Translating it yields CASSLGRFQGTQYF.

This clonotype was observed a few times. The chain is built from TRBV25-1 and TRBJ2-1; no reliable D call. CDR3 length equals 13 residues. Germline V lookup: CDR1 MGHDK, CDR2 SYGVNS. The germline V and J ends were trimmed by 7 bases and 5 bases, with 12 bases remaining between them. The CDR3 spells CASTLLGDNEQFF. The CDR3 region has the DNA TGTGCCAGCACCCTCCTGGGTGACAATGAGCAGTTCTTC.

The J gene is TRBJ1-2, the V gene TRBV7-9; D is ambiguous. CDR1 is SEHNR, CDR2 FQNEAQ, per germline (reference sequence). This CDR3 comprises 15 residues. V was cut by 5 bases and J by 4 bases, with 17 bases left in between. The CDR3 is CASSQAWAEIYGYTF. CDR3 nucleotide sequence: TGTGCCAGCAGCCAGGCGTGGGCAGAGATCTATGGCTACACCTTC.

The chain is built from TRBV20-1 and TRBJ2-7; 7 nucleotides line up with TRBD2. From germline, CDR1 is DFQATT and CDR2 SNEGSKA (reference sequence). V lost 3 bases to trimming and J lost 7 bases; unmatched junction nucleotides: 12. This CDR3 is built from 14 residues. The CDR3 is CSARGRGSYNEQYF. In DNA form, the CDR3 reads TGCAGTGCTAGGGGGCGGGGGTCGTACAATGAGCAGTACTTC.

The chain carries TRBV5-1 and TRBJ1-4; no firm D call. The V gene's germline CDR1 is SGHRS and CDR2 YFSETQ. CDR3 length: 16 amino acids. V lost 0 bases, J lost 8 bases, and 17 bases lay in between. The CDR3 DNA reads as TGCGCCAGCAGCTTGGCCGAGAACGGGCCTGAAGAAAAACTGTTTTTT. Translating it yields CASSLAENGPEEKLFF.

The sample holds a few counts of this clonotype. V gene TRBV12-3 or TRBV12-4 combines with J gene TRBJ2-5; 11 bases align to TRBD2. This CDR3 region has 16 residues. V gave up 4 bases and J gave up 2 bases; unmatched junction bases: 6. CDR3 bases: TGTGCCAGCAGTTGGGGGACTAGCGGACCTCAAGAGACCCAGTACTTC. Its translation is CASSWGTSGPQETQYF.